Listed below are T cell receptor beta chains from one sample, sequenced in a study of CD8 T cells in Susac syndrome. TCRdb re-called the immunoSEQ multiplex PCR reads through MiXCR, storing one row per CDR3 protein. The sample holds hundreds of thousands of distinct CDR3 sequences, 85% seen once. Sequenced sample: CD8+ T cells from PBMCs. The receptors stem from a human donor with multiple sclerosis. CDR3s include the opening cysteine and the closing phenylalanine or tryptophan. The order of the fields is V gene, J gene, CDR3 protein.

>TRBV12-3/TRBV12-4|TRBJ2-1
CASSSADEQFF
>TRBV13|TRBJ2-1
CASSLALAGNNEQFF
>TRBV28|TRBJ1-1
CASNSLRLNTEAFF
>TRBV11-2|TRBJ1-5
CASSFTQCRNQPQHF
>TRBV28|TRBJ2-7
CASRRTSDLNYEQYF
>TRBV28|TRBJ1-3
CASSLRGSENTIYF
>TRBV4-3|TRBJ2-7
CALWGWIEQYF
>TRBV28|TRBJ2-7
CASSFPLGQGAYEQYF
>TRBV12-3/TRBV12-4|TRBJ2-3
CASLRLTGGATDTQYF
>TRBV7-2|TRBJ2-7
CASSFSAGNYEQYF
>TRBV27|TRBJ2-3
CASSTLLGDTQYF
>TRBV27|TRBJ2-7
CASSLSPAYEQYF
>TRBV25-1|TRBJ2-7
CASRDLLSYEQYF
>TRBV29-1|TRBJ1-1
CSVEGDQRPEAFF
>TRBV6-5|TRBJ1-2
CASSYNPGRGGYTF
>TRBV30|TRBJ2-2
CAWGGGTGELFF
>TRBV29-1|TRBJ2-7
CSVEDRGLAGLYEQYF
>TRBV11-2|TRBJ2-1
CASSSETTAPGRNEQFF
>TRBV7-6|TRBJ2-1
CASSLYTDSYNEQFF
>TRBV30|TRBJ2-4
CAWSVRETMAGAMGIQYF
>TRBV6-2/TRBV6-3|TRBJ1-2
CASRRRTALGYTF
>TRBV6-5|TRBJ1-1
CASSYDFGRGLTEAFF
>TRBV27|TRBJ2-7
CASSVYRGQEQYF
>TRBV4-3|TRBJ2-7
CASSQRDSSYEQYF
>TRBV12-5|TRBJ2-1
CASGTGQGGNEQFF